This T cell receptor beta chain was sequenced during a study of cytomegalovirus exposure and HLA in healthy donors. About this clone itself: Its antigen remains unidentified.

Study results and caveats: A link between a missense DCLRE1C variant and TCR beta V- and J-gene trimming emerged from a later analysis. Reportedly, cytomegalovirus status was diagnosed with high sensitivity and specificity.

Amplification used 60 Vbeta primers and 13 Jbeta primers. TCRdb keeps only in-frame clones here, not all; method: immunoSEQ multiplex PCR. Of 170,000 or so clones in the sample, around 77% were seen once. From germline, CDR1 is MNHEY and CDR2 SMNVEV (reference sequence). The length of the CDR3 is 11 residues. V was cut by 6 bases and J by 4 bases, with 7 bases left in between. This clonotype was sampled from a woman in her 50s in good health and CMV-seropositive. Sample: PBMCs. The rearrangement uses TRBV27 and TRBJ2-7; D might be TRBD1 (5 bases). As DNA, the CDR3 is TGTGCCAGCAGCAAGGGGTACGAGCAGTACTTC. It codes for CASSKGYEQYF.